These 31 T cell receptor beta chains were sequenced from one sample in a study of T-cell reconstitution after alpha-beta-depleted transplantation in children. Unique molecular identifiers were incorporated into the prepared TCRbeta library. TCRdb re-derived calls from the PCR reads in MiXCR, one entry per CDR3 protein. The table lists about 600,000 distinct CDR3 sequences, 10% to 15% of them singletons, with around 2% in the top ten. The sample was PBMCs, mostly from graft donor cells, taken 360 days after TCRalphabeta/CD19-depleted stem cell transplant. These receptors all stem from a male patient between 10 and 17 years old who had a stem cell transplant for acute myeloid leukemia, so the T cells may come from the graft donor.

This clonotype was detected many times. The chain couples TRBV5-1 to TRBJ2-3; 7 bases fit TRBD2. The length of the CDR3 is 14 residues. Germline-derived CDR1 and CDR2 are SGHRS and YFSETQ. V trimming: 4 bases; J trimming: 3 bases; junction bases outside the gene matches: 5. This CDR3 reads CASSAVGGTDTQYF. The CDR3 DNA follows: TGCGCCAGCAGCGCTGTCGGGGGGACAGATACGCAGTATTTT.

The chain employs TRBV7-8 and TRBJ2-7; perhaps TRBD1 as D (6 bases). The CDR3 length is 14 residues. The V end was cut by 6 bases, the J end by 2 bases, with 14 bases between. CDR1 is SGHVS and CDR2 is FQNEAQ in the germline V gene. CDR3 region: CASRPDRNPYEQYF. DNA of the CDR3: TGTGCCAGCAGACCAGACAGGAATCCCTACGAGCAGTACTTC.

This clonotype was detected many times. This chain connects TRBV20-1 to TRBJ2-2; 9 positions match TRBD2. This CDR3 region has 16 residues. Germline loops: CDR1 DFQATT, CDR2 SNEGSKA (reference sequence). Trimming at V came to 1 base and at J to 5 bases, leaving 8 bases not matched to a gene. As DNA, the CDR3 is TGCAGTGCTAGAGTCCGGCTAGCGGGATGGACCGGGGAGCTGTTTTTT. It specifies CSARVRLAGWTGELFF.

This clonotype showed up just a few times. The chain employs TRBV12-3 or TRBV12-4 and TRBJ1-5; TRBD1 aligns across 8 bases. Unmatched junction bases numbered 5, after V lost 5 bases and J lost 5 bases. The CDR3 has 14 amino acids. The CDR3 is CASSRQGSHQPQHF. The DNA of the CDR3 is TGTGCCAGCAGTCGACAGGGGAGTCATCAGCCCCAGCATTTT.

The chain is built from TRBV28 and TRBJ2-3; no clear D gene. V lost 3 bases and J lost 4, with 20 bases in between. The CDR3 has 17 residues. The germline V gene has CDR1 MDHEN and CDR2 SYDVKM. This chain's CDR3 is CASSFLRAPRAPDTQYF. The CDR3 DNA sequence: TGTGCCAGCAGTTTTCTCCGGGCCCCCCGAGCCCCAGATACGCAGTATTTT. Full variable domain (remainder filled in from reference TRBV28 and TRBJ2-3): DVKVTQSSRYLVKRTGEKVFLECVQDMDHENMFWYRQDPGLGLRLIYFSYDVKMKEKGDIPEGYSVSREKKERFSLILESASTNQTSMYLCASSFLRAPRAPDTQYFGPGTRLTVL.

The CDR3 protein is CASTDRGLSGYGYTF. In nucleotides, the CDR3 is TGTGCCAGCACGGACAGGGGACTCTCCGGCTATGGCTACACCTTC. The V gene is TRBV6-1, the J gene TRBJ1-2; 9 positions match TRBD1. There are 15 residues in the CDR3. V dropped 7 bases and J dropped 4; count of bases not matched to a gene: 10. Looked up from germline, CDR1 is MNHNS and CDR2 is SASEGT.

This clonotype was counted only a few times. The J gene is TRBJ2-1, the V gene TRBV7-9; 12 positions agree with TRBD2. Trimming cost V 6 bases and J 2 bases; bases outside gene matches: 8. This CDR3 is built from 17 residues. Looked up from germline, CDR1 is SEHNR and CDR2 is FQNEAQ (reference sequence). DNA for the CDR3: TGTGCCAGCAGTTTTGGTGGACTAGCGGGAACCTACAATGAGCAGTTCTTC. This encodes CASSFGGLAGTYNEQFF.

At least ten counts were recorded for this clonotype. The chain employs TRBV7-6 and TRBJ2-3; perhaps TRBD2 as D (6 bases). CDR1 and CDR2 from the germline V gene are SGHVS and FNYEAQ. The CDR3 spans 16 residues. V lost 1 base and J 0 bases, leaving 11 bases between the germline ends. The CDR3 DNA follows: TGTGCCAGCAGCTTAGATTGGGAGGCTAGCACAGATACGCAGTATTTT. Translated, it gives CASSLDWEASTDTQYF.

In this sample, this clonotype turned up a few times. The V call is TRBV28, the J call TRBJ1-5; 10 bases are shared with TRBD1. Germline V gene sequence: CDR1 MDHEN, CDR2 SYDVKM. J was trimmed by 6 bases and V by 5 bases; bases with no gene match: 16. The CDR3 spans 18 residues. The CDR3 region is CASSPGTGASIFSQPQHF. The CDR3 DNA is TGTGCCAGCAGTCCCGGGACAGGGGCCTCAATTTTTTCTCAGCCCCAGCATTTT.

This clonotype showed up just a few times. CDR3 in DNA: TGTGCCAGCAGTTACTTTCCAGTAATATGGGAGAGAGCTTTCTTT. As protein: CASSYFPVIWERAFF. The gene calls are TRBV6-2 or TRBV6-3 and TRBJ1-1, with D uncertain. Germline V gives CDR1 MNHEY, CDR2 SVGEGT. Deletions cut 1 base from V and 10 bases from J, with 19 bases between. The CDR3 has 15 amino acids.

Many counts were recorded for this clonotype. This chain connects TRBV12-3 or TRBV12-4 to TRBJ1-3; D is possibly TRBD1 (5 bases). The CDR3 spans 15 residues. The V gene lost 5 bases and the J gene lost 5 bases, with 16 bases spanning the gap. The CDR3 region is CASSPSGTHRNTIYF. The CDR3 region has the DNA TGTGCCAGCAGTCCCAGCGGGACCCACCGAAACACCATATATTTT.

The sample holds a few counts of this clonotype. The CDR3 nucleotides are TGCAGCGTCCCGGGGCGTTGGAATGAGCAGTTCTTC. It yields the protein CSVPGRWNEQFF. This chain links TRBV29-1 with TRBJ2-1; D possibly matches TRBD1 or TRBD2 (5 bases each). Per germline, CDR1 SQVTM and CDR2 ANQGSEA. V was trimmed by 6 bases and J by 7 bases, leaving 13 bases between them. CDR3 size: 12 residues.

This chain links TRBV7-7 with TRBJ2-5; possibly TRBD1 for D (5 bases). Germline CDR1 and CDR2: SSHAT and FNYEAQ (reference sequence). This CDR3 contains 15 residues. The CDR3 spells CLSSLSGAAQETQYF. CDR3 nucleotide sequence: TGTCTCAGCAGCTTAAGTGGGGCAGCTCAAGAGACCCAGTACTTC. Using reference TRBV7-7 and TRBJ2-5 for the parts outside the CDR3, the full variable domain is GAGVSQSPRYKVTKRGQDVTLRCDPISSHATLYWYQQALGQGPEFLTYFNYEAQPDKSGLPSDRFSAERPEGSISTLTIQRTEQRDSAMYRCLSSLSGAAQETQYFGPGTRLLVL.

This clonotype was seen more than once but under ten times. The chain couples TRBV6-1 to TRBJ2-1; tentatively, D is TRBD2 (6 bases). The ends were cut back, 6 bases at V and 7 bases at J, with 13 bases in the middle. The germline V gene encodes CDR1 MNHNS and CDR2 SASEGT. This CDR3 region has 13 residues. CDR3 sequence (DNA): TGTGCCAGCAGCCGCTATAGCGGAAATGAGCAGTTCTTC. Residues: CASSRYSGNEQFF.

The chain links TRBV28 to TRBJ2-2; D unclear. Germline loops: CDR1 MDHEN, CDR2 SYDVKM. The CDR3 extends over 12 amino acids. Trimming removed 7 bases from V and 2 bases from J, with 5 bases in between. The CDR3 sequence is CASTKNTGELFF. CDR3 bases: TGTGCCAGCACTAAAAACACCGGGGAGCTGTTTTTT.

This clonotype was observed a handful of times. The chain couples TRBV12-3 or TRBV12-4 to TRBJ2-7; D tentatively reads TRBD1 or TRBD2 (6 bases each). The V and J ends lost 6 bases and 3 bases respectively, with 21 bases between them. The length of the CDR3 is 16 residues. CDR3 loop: CASRPRGGPGRYEQYF. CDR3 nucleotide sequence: TGTGCCAGCAGACCTAGAGGGGGGCCAGGGCGCTACGAGCAGTACTTC.

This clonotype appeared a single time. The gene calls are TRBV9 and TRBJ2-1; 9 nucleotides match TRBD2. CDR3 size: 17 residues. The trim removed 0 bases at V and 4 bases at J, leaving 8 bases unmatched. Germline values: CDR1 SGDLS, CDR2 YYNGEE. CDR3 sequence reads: CASSVGTGTSRYNEQFF. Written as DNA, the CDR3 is TGTGCCAGCAGCGTAGGGACCGGGACTAGCAGGTACAATGAGCAGTTCTTC.

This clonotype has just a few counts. In nucleotides, the CDR3 is TGTGCCAGCAGCAAAAAATTGGGACGTAATAATTCACCCCTCCACTTT. Protein: CASSKKLGRNNSPLHF. V usage is TRBV21-1 and J usage is TRBJ1-6; TRBD1 is taken as the D call from the table, unchecked against the DNA. TRBV21-1 is a pseudogene. The CDR3 contains 16 residues.

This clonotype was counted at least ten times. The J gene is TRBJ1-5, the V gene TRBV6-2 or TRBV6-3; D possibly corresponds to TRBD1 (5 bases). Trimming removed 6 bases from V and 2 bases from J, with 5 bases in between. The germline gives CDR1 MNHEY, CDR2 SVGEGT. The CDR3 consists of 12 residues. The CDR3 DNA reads TGTGCCAGCAGAGGGGGCAATCAGCCCCAGCATTTT. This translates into CASRGGNQPQHF.

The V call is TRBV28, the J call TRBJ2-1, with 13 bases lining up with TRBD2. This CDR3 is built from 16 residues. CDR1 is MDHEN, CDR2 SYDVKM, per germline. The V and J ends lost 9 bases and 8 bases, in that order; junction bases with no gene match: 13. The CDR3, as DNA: TGTGCCAGTAAAAAAGGACTAGCGGGAGTTAAGCATGAGCAGTTCTTC. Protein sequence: CASKKGLAGVKHEQFF.

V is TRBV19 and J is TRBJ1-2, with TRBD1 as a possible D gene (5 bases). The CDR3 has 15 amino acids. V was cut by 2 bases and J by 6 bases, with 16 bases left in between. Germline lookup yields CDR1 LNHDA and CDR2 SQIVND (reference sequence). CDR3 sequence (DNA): TGTGCCAGTAGTATATTCGGCAGGGCGGTCGATGGCTACACCTTC. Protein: CASSIFGRAVDGYTF.

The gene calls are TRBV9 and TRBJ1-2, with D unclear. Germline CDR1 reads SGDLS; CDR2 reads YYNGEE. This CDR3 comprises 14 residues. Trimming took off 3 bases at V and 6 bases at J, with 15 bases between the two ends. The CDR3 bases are TGTGCCAGCAGCGAACCCCGGGGAGGCCATGGCTACACCTTC. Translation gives CASSEPRGGHGYTF.

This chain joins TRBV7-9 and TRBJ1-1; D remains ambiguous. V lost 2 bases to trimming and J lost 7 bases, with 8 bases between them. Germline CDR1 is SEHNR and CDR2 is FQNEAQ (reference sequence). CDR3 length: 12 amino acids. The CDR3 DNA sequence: TGTGCCAGCAGCTTACCGGAACATGAAGCTTTCTTT. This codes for CASSLPEHEAFF.

Here the CDR3 reads CSAQGLAGGHFQETQYF. CDR3 nucleotide sequence: TGCAGTGCTCAGGGACTAGCGGGAGGTCACTTCCAAGAGACCCAGTACTTC. The rearrangement links TRBV20-1 to TRBJ2-5; 15 bases are shared with TRBD2. CDR1 is DFQATT, CDR2 SNEGSKA, per germline (reference sequence). There are 17 residues in the CDR3. V was clipped by 5 bases and J by 1 base; unmatched bases: 8.

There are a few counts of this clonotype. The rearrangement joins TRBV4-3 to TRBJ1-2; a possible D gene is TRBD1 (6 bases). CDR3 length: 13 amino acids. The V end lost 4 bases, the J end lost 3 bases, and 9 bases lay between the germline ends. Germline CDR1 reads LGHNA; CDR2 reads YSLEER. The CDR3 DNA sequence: TGCGCCAGCAGCCTTGCAGGGGACTATGGCTACACCTTC. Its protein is CASSLAGDYGYTF.

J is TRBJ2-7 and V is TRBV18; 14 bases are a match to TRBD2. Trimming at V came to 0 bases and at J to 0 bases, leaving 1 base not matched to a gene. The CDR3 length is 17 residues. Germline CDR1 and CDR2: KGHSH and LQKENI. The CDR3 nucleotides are TGTGCCAGCTCACCACCGGGACTAGCGGGGGACTCCTACGAGCAGTACTTC. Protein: CASSPPGLAGDSYEQYF.

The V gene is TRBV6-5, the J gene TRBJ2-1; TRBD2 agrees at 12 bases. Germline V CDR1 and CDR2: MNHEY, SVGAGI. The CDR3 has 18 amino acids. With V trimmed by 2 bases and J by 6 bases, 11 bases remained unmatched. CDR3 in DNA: TGTGCCAGCAGTTACGCCCTAGCGGGAGGGGGAAGGCGCAATGAGCAGTTCTTC. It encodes CASSYALAGGGRRNEQFF.

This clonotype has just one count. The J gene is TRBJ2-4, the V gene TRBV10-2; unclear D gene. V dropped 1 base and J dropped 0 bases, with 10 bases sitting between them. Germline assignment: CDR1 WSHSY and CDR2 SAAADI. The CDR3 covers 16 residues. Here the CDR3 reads CASSEFAGGAKNIQYF. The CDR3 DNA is TGCGCCAGCAGTGAGTTTGCAGGTGGAGCCAAAAACATTCAGTACTTC.

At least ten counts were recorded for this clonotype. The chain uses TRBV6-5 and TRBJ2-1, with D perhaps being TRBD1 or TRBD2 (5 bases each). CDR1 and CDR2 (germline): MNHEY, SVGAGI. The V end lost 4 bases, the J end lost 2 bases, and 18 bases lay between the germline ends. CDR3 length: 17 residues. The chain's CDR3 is CASSFAVGTSPYNEQFF. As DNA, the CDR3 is TGTGCCAGCAGTTTCGCCGTCGGGACCAGCCCCTACAATGAGCAGTTCTTC.

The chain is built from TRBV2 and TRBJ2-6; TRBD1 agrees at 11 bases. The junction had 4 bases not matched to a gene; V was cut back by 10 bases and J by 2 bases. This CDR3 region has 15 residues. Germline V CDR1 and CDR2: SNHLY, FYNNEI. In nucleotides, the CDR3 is TGTGCCAAGGGACAGGGGGAGGCTGGGGCCAACGTCCTGACTTTC. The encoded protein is CAKGQGEAGANVLTF.

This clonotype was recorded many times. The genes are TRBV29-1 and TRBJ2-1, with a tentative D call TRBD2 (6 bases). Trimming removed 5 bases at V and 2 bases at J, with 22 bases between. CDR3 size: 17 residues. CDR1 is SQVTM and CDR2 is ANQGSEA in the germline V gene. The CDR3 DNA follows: TGCAGCGTTCTAAGCTTGCAGTGGGAGGATCCCTACAATGAGCAGTTCTTC. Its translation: CSVLSLQWEDPYNEQFF.